This T cell receptor (beta chain) was sequenced for a study of blood T cell repertoires in COVID-19. Study in general: PBMCs, B-cell-depleted T cells, or T cells were the source of the cDNA or gDNA that made up the material.

Looked up from germline, CDR1 is MDHEN and CDR2 is SYDVKM. The V end was cut by 3 bases, the J end by 9 bases, with 9 bases between. The CDR3 has 12 residues. Participants had their cohort set by participant-reported clinical history. Original methodology: For nucleated cells, counts were estimated from reference gene primer amplification. Assay used: immunoSEQ multiplex PCR; TCRdb lists only in-frame clones, some missing. The V and J calls and clone size are taken from that table; D and trimming were inferred from the DNA. In the table there are 200,000 to 300,000 clones, roughly nine tenths of which are singletons.

The sequenced sample consisted of PBMCs or T cells enriched from blood (not recorded which). This clonotype originated in a woman aged 18-35 years who had recovered from COVID-19. J is TRBJ2-1 and V is TRBV28, with a tentative D call TRBD2 (5 bases). Here the CDR3 DNA reads TGTGCCAGCAGTTTTCGGGGTAGTGAGCAGTTCTTC. Protein sequence: CASSFRGSEQFF. The full variable domain, completed using reference TRBV28 and TRBJ2-1, is DVKVTQSSRYLVKRTGEKVFLECVQDMDHENMFWYRQDPGLGLRLIYFSYDVKMKEKGDIPEGYSVSREKKERFSLILESASTNQTSMYLCASSFRGSEQFFGPGTRLTVL.